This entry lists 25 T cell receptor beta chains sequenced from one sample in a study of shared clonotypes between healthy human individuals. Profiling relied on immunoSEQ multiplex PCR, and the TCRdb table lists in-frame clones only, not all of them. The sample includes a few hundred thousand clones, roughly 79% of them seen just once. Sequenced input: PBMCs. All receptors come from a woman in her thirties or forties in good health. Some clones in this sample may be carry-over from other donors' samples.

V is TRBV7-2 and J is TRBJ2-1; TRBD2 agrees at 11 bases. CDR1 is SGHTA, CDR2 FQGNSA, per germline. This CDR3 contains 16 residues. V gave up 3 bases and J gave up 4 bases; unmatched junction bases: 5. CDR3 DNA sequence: TGTGCCAGCAGCTTCTCCGGGACTAGCGGTTACAATGAGCAGTTCTTC. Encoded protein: CASSFSGTSGYNEQFF.

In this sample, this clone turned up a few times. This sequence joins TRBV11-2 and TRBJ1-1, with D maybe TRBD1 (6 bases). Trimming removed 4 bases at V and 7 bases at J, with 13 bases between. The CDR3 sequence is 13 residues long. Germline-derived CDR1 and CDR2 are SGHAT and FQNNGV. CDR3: CASSSLGGGEAFF. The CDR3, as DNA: TGTGCCAGCAGCTCCCTCGGGGGCGGTGAAGCTTTCTTT.

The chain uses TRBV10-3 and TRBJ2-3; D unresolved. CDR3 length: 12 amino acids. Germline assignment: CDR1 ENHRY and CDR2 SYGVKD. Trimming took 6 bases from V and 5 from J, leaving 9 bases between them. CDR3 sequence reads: CAISSTRDTQYF. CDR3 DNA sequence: TGTGCCATCAGCAGCACGAGAGATACGCAGTATTTT.

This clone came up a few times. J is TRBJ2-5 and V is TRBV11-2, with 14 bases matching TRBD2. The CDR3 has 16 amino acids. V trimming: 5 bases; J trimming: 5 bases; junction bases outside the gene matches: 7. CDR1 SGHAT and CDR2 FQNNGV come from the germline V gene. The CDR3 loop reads CASSQGLAGEGETQYF. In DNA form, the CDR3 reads TGTGCCAGCAGCCAGGGACTAGCGGGAGAGGGTGAGACCCAGTACTTC.

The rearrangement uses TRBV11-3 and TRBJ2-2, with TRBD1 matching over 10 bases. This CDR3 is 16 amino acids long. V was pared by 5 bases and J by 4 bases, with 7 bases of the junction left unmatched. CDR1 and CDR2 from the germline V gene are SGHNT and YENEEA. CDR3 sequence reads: CASSPRTGGGTGELFF. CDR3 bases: TGTGCCAGCAGCCCCCGGACAGGGGGTGGCACCGGGGAGCTGTTTTTT.

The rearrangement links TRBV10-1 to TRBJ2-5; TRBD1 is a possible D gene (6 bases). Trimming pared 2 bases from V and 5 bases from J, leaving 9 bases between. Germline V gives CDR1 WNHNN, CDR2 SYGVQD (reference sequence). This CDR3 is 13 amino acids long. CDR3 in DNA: TGCGCCAGCAGTGAGGGGGGCTCGGAGACCCAGTACTTC. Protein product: CASSEGGSETQYF.

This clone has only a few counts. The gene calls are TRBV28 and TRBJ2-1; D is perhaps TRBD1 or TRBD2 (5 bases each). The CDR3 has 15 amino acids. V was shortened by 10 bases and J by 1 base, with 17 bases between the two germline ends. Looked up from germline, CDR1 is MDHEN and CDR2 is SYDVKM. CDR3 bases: TGTGCCACCACAGCTCGGGACCCGTCCTACAATGAGCAGTTCTTC. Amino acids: CATTARDPSYNEQFF.

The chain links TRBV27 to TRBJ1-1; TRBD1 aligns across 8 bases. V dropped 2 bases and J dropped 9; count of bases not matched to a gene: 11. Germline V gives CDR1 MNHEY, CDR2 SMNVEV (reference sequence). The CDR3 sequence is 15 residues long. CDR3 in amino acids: CASSLLQGVKSQAFF. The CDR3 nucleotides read TGTGCCAGCAGTTTACTACAGGGGGTAAAGTCTCAAGCTTTCTTT.

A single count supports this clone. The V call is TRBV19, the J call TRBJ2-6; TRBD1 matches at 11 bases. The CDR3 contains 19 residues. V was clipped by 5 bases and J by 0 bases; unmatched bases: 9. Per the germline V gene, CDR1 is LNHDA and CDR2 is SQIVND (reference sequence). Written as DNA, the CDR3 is TGTGCCAGTAGTTCCCAAGGACAGGGGGCAAACTCTGGGGCCAACGTCCTGACTTTC. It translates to CASSSQGQGANSGANVLTF.

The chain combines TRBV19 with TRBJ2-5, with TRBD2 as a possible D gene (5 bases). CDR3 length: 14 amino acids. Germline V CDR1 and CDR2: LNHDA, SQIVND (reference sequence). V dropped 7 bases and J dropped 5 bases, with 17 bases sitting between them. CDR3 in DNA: TGTGCCAGTACCCATACCGGGGTGGGGGAGACCCAGTACTTC. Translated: CASTHTGVGETQYF.

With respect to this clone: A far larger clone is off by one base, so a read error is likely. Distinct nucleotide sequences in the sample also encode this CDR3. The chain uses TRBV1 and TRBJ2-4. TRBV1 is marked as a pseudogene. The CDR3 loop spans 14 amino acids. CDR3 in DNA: TGCACCAGCAGCCAGGGCCCCCCTCGGACCATTCAGTACTTC. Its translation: CTSSQGPPRTIQYF.

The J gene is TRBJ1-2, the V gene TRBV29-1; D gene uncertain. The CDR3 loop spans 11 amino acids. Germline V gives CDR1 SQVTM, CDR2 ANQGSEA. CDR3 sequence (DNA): TGCAGGGCAACGGGGTATGATGGCTACACCTTC. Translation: CRATGYDGYTF. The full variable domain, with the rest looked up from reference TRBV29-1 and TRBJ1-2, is SAVISQKPSRDICQRGTSLTIQCQVDSQVTMMFWYRQQPGQSLTLIATANQGSEATYESGFVIDKFPISRPNLTFSTLTVSNMSPEDSSIYLCRATGYDGYTFGSGTRLTVV.

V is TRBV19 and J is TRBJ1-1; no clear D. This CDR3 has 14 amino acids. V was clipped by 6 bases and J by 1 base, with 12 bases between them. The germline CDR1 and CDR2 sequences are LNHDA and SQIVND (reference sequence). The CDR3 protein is CASRNTQTNTEAFF. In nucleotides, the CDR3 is TGTGCCAGTAGGAACACTCAAACGAACACTGAAGCTTTCTTT. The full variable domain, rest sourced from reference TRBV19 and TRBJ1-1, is DGGITQSPKYLFRKEGQNVTLSCEQNLNHDAMYWYRQDPGQGLRLIYYSQIVNDFQKGDIAEGYSVSREKKESFPLTVTSAQKNPTAFYLCASRNTQTNTEAFFGQGTRLTVV.

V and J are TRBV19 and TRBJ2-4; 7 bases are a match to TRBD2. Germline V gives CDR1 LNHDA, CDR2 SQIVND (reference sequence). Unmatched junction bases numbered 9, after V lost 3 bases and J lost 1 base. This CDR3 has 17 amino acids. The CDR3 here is CASSMASDGGAKNIQYF. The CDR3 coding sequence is TGTGCCAGTAGTATGGCCTCTGACGGGGGGGCCAAAAACATTCAGTACTTC.

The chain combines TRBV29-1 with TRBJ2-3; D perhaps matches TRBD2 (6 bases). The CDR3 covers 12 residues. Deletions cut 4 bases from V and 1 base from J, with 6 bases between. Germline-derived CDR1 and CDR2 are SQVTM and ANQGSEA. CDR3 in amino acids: CSVGGGTDTQYF. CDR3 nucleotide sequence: TGCAGCGTTGGGGGGGGCACAGATACGCAGTATTTT.

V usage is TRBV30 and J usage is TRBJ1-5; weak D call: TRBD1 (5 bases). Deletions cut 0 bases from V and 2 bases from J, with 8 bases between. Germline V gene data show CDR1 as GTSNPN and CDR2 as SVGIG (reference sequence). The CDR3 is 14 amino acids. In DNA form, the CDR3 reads TGTGCCTGGAGTGTCGGGGCCGGCAATCAGCCCCAGCATTTT. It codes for CAWSVGAGNQPQHF.

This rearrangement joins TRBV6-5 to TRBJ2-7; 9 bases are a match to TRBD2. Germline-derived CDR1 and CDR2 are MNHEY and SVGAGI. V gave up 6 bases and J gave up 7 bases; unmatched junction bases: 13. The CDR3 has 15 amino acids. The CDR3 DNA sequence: TGTGCCAGCAGACATGGGCGGGAGGGCCTCTGGGAGCAGTACTTC. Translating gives CASRHGREGLWEQYF.

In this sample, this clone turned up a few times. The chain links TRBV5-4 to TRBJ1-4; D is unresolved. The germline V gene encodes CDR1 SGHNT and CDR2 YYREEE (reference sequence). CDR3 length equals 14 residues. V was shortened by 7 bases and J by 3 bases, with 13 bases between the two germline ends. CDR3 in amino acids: CASSPYRSNEKLFF. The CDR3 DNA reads TGTGCCAGCTCCCCGTACAGATCTAATGAAAAACTGTTTTTT.

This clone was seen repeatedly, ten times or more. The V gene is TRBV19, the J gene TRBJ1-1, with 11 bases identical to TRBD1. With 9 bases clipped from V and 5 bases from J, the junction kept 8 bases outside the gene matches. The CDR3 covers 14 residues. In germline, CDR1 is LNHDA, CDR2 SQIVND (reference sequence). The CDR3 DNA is TGTGCCAGCCTGACGGGGGACAGGGGGACTGAAGCTTTCTTT. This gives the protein CASLTGDRGTEAFF.

CDR3 residues: CASSEYGDLYEQYF. CDR3 sequence (DNA): TGTGCCAGCAGTGAATACGGGGACCTCTACGAGCAGTACTTC. This chain joins TRBV25-1 and TRBJ2-7; D possibly uses TRBD1 or TRBD2 (5 bases each). V lost 0 bases and J 3 bases, leaving 9 bases between the germline ends. This CDR3 has 14 residues. Germline CDR1 reads MGHDK; CDR2 reads SYGVNS.

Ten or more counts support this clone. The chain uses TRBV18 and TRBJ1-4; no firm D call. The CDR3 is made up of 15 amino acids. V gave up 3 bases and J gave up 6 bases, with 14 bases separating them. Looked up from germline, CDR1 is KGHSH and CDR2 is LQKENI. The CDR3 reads CASSPESQFYEKLFF. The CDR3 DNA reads TGTGCCAGCTCACCCGAGAGTCAGTTCTATGAAAAACTGTTTTTT.

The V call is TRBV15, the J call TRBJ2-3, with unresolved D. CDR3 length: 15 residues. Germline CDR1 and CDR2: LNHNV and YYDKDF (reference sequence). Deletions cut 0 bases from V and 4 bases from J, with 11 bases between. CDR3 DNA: TGTGCCACCAGCAGAGACCTGGCGTTGGCAGATACGCAGTATTTT. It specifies CATSRDLALADTQYF.

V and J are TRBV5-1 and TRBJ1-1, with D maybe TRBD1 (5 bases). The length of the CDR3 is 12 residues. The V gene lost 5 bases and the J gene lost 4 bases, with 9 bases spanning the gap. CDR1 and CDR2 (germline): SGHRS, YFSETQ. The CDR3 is CASRGEGTEAFF. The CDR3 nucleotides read TGCGCCAGCAGGGGGGAGGGCACTGAAGCTTTCTTT. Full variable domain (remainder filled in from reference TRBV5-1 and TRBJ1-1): KAGVTQTPRYLIKTRGQQVTLSCSPISGHRSVSWYQQTPGQGLQFLFEYFSETQRNKGNFPGRFSGRQFSNSRSEMNVSTLELGDSALYLCASRGEGTEAFFGQGTRLTVV.

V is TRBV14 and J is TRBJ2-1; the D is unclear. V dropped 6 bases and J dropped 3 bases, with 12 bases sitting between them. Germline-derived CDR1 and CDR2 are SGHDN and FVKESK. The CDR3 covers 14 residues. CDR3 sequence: CASSDHSNYNEQFF. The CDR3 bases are TGTGCCAGCAGTGATCACTCCAACTACAATGAGCAGTTCTTC.

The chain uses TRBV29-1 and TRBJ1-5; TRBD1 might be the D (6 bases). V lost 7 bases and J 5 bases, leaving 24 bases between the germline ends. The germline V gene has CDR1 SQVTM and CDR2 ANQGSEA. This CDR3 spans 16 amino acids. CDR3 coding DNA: TGCAGCGCCAGCGGCACAGGGAGCGGATTCGATCAGCCCCAGCATTTT. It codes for CSASGTGSGFDQPQHF.